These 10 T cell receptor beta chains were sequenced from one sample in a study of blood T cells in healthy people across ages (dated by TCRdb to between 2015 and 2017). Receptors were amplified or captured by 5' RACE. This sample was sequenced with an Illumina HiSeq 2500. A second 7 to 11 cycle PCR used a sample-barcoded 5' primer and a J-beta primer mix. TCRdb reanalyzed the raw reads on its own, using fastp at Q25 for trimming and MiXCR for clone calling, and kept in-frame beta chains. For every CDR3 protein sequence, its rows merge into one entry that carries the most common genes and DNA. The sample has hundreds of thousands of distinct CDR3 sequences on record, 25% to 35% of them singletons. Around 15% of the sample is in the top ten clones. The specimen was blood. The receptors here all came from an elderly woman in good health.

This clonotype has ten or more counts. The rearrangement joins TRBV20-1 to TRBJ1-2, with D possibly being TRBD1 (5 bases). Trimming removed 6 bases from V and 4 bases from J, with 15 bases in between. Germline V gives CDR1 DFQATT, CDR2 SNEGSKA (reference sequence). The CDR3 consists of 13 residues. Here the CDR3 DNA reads TGCAGTGCAGTCGGGGGGGGACGCTATGGCTACACCTTC. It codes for CSAVGGGRYGYTF.

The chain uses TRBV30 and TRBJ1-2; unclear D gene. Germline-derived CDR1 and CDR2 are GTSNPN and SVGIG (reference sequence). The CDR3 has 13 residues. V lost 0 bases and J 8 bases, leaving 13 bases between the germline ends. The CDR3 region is CAWSVYSVRGYTF. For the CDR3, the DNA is TGTGCCTGGAGTGTCTACAGCGTTCGGGGCTACACCTTC.

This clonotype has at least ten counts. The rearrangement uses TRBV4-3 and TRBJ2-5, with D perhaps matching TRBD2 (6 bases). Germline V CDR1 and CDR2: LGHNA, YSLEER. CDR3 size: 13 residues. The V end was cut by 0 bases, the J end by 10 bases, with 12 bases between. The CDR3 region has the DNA TGCGCCAGCAGCCAAGATTCACGGAGGGGCCAGTACTTC. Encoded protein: CASSQDSRRGQYF.

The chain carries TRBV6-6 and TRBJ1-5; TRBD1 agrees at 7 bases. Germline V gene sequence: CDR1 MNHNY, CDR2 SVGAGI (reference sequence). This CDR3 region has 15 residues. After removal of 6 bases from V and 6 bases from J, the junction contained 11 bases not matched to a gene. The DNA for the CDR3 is TGTGCCAGCAGCCCCCAAGGGACAGCTATTCAGCCCCAGCATTTT. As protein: CASSPQGTAIQPQHF.

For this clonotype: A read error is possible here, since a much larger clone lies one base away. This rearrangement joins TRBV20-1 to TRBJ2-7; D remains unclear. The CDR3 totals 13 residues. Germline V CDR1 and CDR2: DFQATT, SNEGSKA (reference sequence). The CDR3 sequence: CSARNPQSYERYF. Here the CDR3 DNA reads TGCAGTGCTAGAAACCCACAGAGCTACGAGCGGTACTTC.

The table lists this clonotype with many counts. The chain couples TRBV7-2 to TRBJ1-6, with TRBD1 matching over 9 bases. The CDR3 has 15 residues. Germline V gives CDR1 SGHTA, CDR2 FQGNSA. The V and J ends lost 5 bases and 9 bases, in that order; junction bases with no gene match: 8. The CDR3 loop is CASSADGTGRSPLHF. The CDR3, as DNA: TGTGCCAGCAGCGCTGACGGGACAGGGCGTTCACCCCTCCACTTT.

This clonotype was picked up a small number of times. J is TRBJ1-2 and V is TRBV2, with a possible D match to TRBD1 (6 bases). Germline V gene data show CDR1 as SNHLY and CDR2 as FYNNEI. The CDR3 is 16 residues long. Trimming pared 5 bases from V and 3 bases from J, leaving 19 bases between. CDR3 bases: TGTGCCAGCAGTATGGCGTTACAGGGTTCATACTATGGCTACACCTTC. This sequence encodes CASSMALQGSYYGYTF.

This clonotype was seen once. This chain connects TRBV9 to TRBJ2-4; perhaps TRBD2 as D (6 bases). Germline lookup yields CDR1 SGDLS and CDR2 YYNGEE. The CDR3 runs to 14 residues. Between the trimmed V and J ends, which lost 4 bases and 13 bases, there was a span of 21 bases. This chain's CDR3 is CASSPGGTRAEQYF. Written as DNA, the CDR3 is TGTGCCAGCAGCCCCGGGGGAACCCGAGCGGAGCAGTACTTC.

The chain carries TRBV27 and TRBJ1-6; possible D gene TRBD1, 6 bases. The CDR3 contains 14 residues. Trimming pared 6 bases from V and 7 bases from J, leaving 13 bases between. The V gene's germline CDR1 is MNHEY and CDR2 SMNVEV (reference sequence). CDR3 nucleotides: TGTGCCAGCAGAGGGACATCCCCAAATTCACCCCTCCACTTT. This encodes CASRGTSPNSPLHF.

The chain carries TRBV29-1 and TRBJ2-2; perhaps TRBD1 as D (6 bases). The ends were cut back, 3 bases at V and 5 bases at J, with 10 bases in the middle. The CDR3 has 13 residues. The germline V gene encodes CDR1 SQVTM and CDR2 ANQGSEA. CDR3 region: CSVDTGRTGELFF. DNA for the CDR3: TGCAGCGTTGACACAGGGCGGACCGGGGAGCTGTTTTTT.